These 30 T cell receptor beta chains were sequenced from one sample in a study of blood T cell repertoires in COVID-19. The method was immunoSEQ multiplex PCR; TCRdb's version includes in-frame clones alone and lacks a portion of them. Altogether 200,000 to 300,000 clones are present, about 90% being singletons, with the ten largest covering 3.7%. The sequenced sample consisted of peripheral blood. These receptors originate from a woman aged 40-49 years with acute or convalescent COVID-19.

J is TRBJ2-6 and V is TRBV18; TRBD1 matches at 8 bases. The length of the CDR3 is 16 residues. Germline V gene sequence: CDR1 KGHSH, CDR2 LQKENI. The trim removed 5 bases at V and 4 bases at J, leaving 7 bases unmatched. The CDR3 nucleotides read TGTGCCAGCTCATCAGGACAGGGTGGAGGGGCCAACGTCCTGACTTTC. It specifies CASSSGQGGGANVLTF.

This clone was found once. The chain uses TRBV10-2 and TRBJ2-7, with TRBD2 matching 10 bases. This CDR3 has 15 amino acids. Trimming at V came to 3 bases and at J to 0 bases, leaving 2 bases not matched to a gene. The germline V gene encodes CDR1 WSHSY and CDR2 SAAADI. CDR3 DNA: TGCGCCAGCAGTGACCAGCGGGGGGGCTCCTACGAGCAGTACGTC. It encodes CASSDQRGGSYEQYV.

The chain couples TRBV27 to TRBJ1-2; D call uncertain. Germline V CDR1 and CDR2: MNHEY, SMNVEV (reference sequence). The CDR3 totals 14 residues. V was trimmed by 4 bases and J by 6 bases, leaving 15 bases between them. In DNA, the CDR3 is TGTGCCAGCAGTTCCGAGGTGAGGGTCAATGGCTACACCTTC. Its translation is CASSSEVRVNGYTF.

The chain recombines TRBV6-6 with TRBJ1-2; the match to TRBD1 covers 7 bases. The germline CDR1 and CDR2 sequences are MNHNY and SVGAGI (reference sequence). This CDR3 is built from 16 residues. V lost 6 bases and J lost 2; bases outside the gene matches: 12. CDR3 amino acids: CASSTHYRGRNYGYTF. CDR3 in DNA: TGTGCCAGCAGCACACATTACAGGGGTAGAAACTATGGCTACACCTTC.

The chain links TRBV6-4 to TRBJ2-3; 7 bases align to TRBD1. The CDR3 sequence is 15 residues long. The germline V gene encodes CDR1 MRHNA and CDR2 SNTAGT. The V segment lost 6 bases and the J segment 2 bases; nucleotides outside the gene matches: 8. CDR3 sequence: CASRPTGTATDTQYF. As DNA, the CDR3 is TGTGCCAGCAGACCGACTGGGACAGCCACAGATACGCAGTATTTT.

This chain connects TRBV7-9 to TRBJ1-2, with 7 bases fitting TRBD1. CDR3 length: 14 amino acids. With V trimmed by 3 bases and J by 6 bases, 7 bases remained unmatched. Germline V gene data show CDR1 as SEHNR and CDR2 as FQNEAQ (reference sequence). The CDR3 DNA sequence: TGTGCCAGCAGCTTTGGAGGGGGCAAGGATGGCTACACCTTC. Translated: CASSFGGGKDGYTF.

The chain employs TRBV5-6 and TRBJ2-3, with 8 nucleotides matching TRBD2. V was clipped by 2 bases and J by 5 bases; unmatched bases: 4. This CDR3 is 14 amino acids long. In germline, CDR1 is SGHDT, CDR2 YYEEEE. This CDR3 is CASSFGTRVDTQYF. The DNA of the CDR3 is TGTGCCAGCAGCTTTGGGACTAGGGTAGATACGCAGTATTTT.

The chain recombines TRBV10-3 with TRBJ2-1; 10 bases agree with TRBD2. Trimming at V came to 6 bases and at J to 10 bases, leaving 9 bases not matched to a gene. This CDR3 has 14 residues. Germline values: CDR1 ENHRY, CDR2 SYGVKD. The DNA for the CDR3 is TGTGCCATCAGACCTAGCGGGGGACCTCGGGAGCAGTTCTTC. Protein product: CAIRPSGGPREQFF.

The genes are TRBV24-1 and TRBJ2-3, with no clear D. Germline V gene sequence: CDR1 KGHDR, CDR2 SFDVKD. CDR3 size: 15 residues. Deletions cut 1 base from V and 5 bases from J, with 12 bases between. CDR3 DNA: TGTGCCACCAGTGATTTTGGCTCAGGTGGAGATACGCAGTATTTT. The encoded protein is CATSDFGSGGDTQYF.

V usage is TRBV5-1 and J usage is TRBJ2-5; 8 nucleotides align to TRBD2. Germline CDR1 and CDR2: SGHRS and YFSETQ. V shed 0 bases and J 5 bases; nucleotides not matched to a gene: 3. CDR3 size: 14 residues. The CDR3 region has the DNA TGCGCCAGCAGCTTGGGGCGGGGGGCCGAGACCCAGTACTTC. Residues: CASSLGRGAETQYF.

This chain links TRBV3-1 (or the pseudogene TRBV3-2) with TRBJ2-5; no firm D call. Trimming pared 3 bases from V and 2 bases from J, leaving 7 bases between. The CDR3 is made up of 13 amino acids. Germline CDR1 and CDR2: LGHDT and YNNKEL (reference sequence). As DNA, the CDR3 is TGTGCCAGCAGCCACCGCGTTCAAGAGACCCAGTACTTC. Translation: CASSHRVQETQYF.

The CDR3 reads CASSFSHYGYTF. The CDR3 DNA reads TGTGCCAGCAGCTTCTCTCACTATGGCTACACCTTC. This chain joins TRBV7-8 and TRBJ1-2; D remains ambiguous. V shed 3 bases and J shed 3 bases, with 5 bases lying between them. Looked up from germline, CDR1 is SGHVS and CDR2 is FQNEAQ. The CDR3 has 12 amino acids. The full variable domain, its missing parts supplied by reference TRBV7-8 and TRBJ1-2, is GAGVSQSPRYKVAKRGQDVALRCDPISGHVSLFWYQQALGQGPEFLTYFQNEAQLDKSGLPSDRFFAERPEGSVSTLKIQRTQQEDSAVYLCASSFSHYGYTFGSGTRLTVV.

This chain links TRBV2 with TRBJ2-5; the match to TRBD2 covers 8 bases. CDR1 is SNHLY and CDR2 is FYNNEI in the germline V gene. V lost 1 base and J lost 5; bases outside the gene matches: 9. The CDR3 is 16 amino acids. The CDR3 nucleotides read TGTGCCAGCAGTGAAGGCGCCAGCGGGGGCCGGGAGACCCAGTACTTC. Encoded protein: CASSEGASGGRETQYF.

This clone was observed a few times. The rearrangement uses TRBV19 and TRBJ2-6; no definite D call. The CDR3 has 15 residues. Trimming stripped 5 bases from V and 3 bases from J, with 11 bases between. In germline, CDR1 is LNHDA, CDR2 SQIVND (reference sequence). CDR3 nucleotide sequence: TGTGCCAGTAGTCCCCCCTTCGGTGGGGCCAACGTCCTGACTTTC. As protein: CASSPPFGGANVLTF.

The rearrangement joins TRBV5-1 to TRBJ2-1; D ambiguous. This CDR3 is built from 15 residues. V was pared by 4 bases and J by 0 bases, with 11 bases between. Germline V gene lookup returns CDR1 SGHRS and CDR2 YFSETQ. The CDR3 spells CASSLPSSSYNEQFF. CDR3 DNA sequence: TGCGCCAGCAGCCTCCCCTCGAGCTCCTACAATGAGCAGTTCTTC.

V usage is TRBV6-5 and J usage is TRBJ2-7; D not resolved. This CDR3 spans 14 amino acids. V was pared by 10 bases and J by 0 bases, with 16 bases between. The germline gives CDR1 MNHEY, CDR2 SVGAGI. The CDR3 loop reads CATLSTVPSYEQYV. DNA of the CDR3: TGTGCCACTTTAAGTACAGTTCCCTCCTACGAGCAGTACGTC.

This rearrangement joins TRBV5-1 to TRBJ2-2; D might be TRBD1 (5 bases). The V end lost 4 bases, the J end lost 8 bases, and 15 bases lay between the germline ends. CDR1 SGHRS and CDR2 YFSETQ come from the germline V gene. The length of the CDR3 is 14 residues. The CDR3 loop reads CASSGGQNVGELFF. As DNA, the CDR3 is TGCGCCAGCAGCGGTGGACAAAATGTGGGGGAGCTGTTTTTT.

V usage is TRBV6-5 and J usage is TRBJ1-2, with 9 nucleotides matching TRBD1. Per the germline V gene, CDR1 is MNHEY and CDR2 is SVGAGI. The length of the CDR3 is 15 residues. V shed 2 bases and J 7 bases; nucleotides not matched to a gene: 8. The CDR3 DNA reads TGTGCCAGCAGTTACGAGGCACAGGGGGCTGGTGGCTACACCTTC. Translation gives CASSYEAQGAGGYTF.

This clone has only one observation. The V call is TRBV18, the J call TRBJ2-2; 10 bases align to TRBD2. The germline V gene has CDR1 KGHSH and CDR2 LQKENI. After removal of 3 bases from V and 3 bases from J, the junction contained 4 bases not matched to a gene. This CDR3 comprises 16 residues. In DNA form, the CDR3 reads TGTGCCAGCTCACCCTCTCTAGCGGGGGACACCGGGGAGCTGTTTTTT. Protein: CASSPSLAGDTGELFF.

The CDR3 DNA sequence: TGTGCCAGCAGCTTAGGTTCCGCCAGGGTCGAAAAACTGTTTTTT. Protein sequence: CASSLGSARVEKLFF. This chain links TRBV11-2 with TRBJ1-4; TRBD1 is a possible D gene (5 bases). The germline V gene encodes CDR1 SGHAT and CDR2 FQNNGV. CDR3 length: 15 residues. V lost 1 base, J lost 8 bases, and 14 bases lay in between.

The chain carries TRBV28 and TRBJ1-2, with D possibly matching TRBD1 (5 bases). The CDR3 totals 19 residues. V lost 3 bases, J lost 0 bases, and 23 bases lay in between. Germline V gene sequence: CDR1 MDHEN, CDR2 SYDVKM. DNA of the CDR3: TGTGCCAGCAGTTTCGACAGTAGGTTACTAATTCGGACTAACTATGGCTACACCTTC. Its protein product is CASSFDSRLLIRTNYGYTF.

This rearrangement joins TRBV11-2 to TRBJ1-1, with D perhaps TRBD1 (6 bases). Germline values: CDR1 SGHAT, CDR2 FQNNGV. V was pared by 5 bases and J by 1 base, with 14 bases between. The CDR3 length is 15 residues. Written as DNA, the CDR3 is TGTGCCAGCAGCCCCCAACAGGGCGGGAACACTGAAGCTTTCTTT. This gives the protein CASSPQQGGNTEAFF.

This clone was seen more than once but under ten times. This chain uses TRBV19 with TRBJ2-5, with TRBD2 matching over 10 bases. Looked up from germline, CDR1 is LNHDA and CDR2 is SQIVND (reference sequence). The CDR3 is made up of 15 amino acids. J gave up 2 bases and V 4 bases, and 4 bases lay outside the gene matches. For the CDR3, the DNA is TGTGCCAGTAGTAATCCAGCGGGGGGGCAAGAGACCCAGTACTTC. Residues: CASSNPAGGQETQYF.

The chain uses TRBV7-9 and TRBJ1-1; the D is unclear. V dropped 6 bases and J dropped 5 bases, with 16 bases sitting between them. The germline gives CDR1 SEHNR, CDR2 FQNEAQ (reference sequence). This CDR3 region has 14 residues. The CDR3 here is CASSPSGFGTEAFF. CDR3 DNA: TGTGCCAGCAGTCCAAGCGGTTTTGGGACTGAAGCTTTCTTT.

V gene TRBV2 combines with J gene TRBJ1-4; 11 nucleotides agree with TRBD1. CDR1 and CDR2 (germline): SNHLY, FYNNEI. The CDR3 loop spans 12 amino acids. Trimming took 6 bases from V and 13 from J; bases not matched to a gene: 4. In DNA form, the CDR3 reads TGTGCCAGCAGCCCGGACAGGGGGCGACTGTTTTTT. This translates into CASSPDRGRLFF.

V gene TRBV2 combines with J gene TRBJ1-5; 9 nucleotides line up with TRBD1. Germline V CDR1 and CDR2: SNHLY, FYNNEI. V lost 8 bases to trimming and J lost 0 bases; unmatched junction nucleotides: 11. The CDR3 has 17 residues. The CDR3 here is CASRGRTGVHSNQPQHF. CDR3 DNA: TGTGCCAGCCGGGGGAGGACAGGGGTCCATAGCAATCAGCCCCAGCATTTT.

The chain carries TRBV4-1 and TRBJ2-3; 9 bases line up with TRBD2. V trimming: 0 bases; J trimming: 2 bases; junction bases outside the gene matches: 0. This CDR3 region has 15 residues. The germline V gene encodes CDR1 MGHRA and CDR2 YSYEKL. The CDR3 DNA reads TGCGCCAGCAGCCAAGAGGGACTAGCCACAGATACGCAGTATTTT. It specifies CASSQEGLATDTQYF.

V usage is TRBV4-1 and J usage is TRBJ2-5; D uncertain. Germline-derived CDR1 and CDR2 are MGHRA and YSYEKL. The CDR3 spans 13 residues. The V gene lost 1 base and the J gene lost 5 bases, with 8 bases spanning the gap. CDR3 amino acids: CASSQVPGETQYF. CDR3 DNA sequence: TGCGCCAGCAGCCAAGTGCCCGGGGAGACCCAGTACTTC.

V usage is TRBV10-1 and J usage is TRBJ1-4; D is perhaps TRBD1 (5 bases). V was clipped by 10 bases and J by 0 bases, with 12 bases between them. CDR3 length: 14 amino acids. Germline CDR1 is WNHNN and CDR2 is SYGVQD (reference sequence). The chain's CDR3 is CAIQPTATNEKLFF. CDR3 nucleotides: TGCGCCATCCAACCGACAGCAACTAATGAAAAACTGTTTTTT.

In this sample, this clone turned up once. This chain joins TRBV18 and TRBJ1-5; D perhaps matches TRBD1 (6 bases). V gave up 3 bases and J gave up 3 bases, with 12 bases separating them. This CDR3 is built from 15 residues. Germline assignment: CDR1 KGHSH and CDR2 LQKENI. The CDR3 region is CASSPGQGTNQPQHF. The CDR3 nucleotides read TGTGCCAGCTCACCCGGGCAGGGGACCAATCAGCCCCAGCATTTT.